This T cell receptor (beta chain) stems from a study of T-cell reconstitution after alpha-beta-depleted transplantation in children. Deletions cut 3 bases from V and 7 bases from J, with 18 bases between. The CDR3 spans 14 residues. The germline gives CDR1 DFQATT, CDR2 SNEGSKA (reference sequence). Preparation of the TCRbeta library used unique molecular identifiers. A single record per CDR3 protein comes from TCRdb applying MiXCR to the PCR reads. Here the sample spans approximately 390,000 distinct CDR3 sequences, about a tenth being singletons. This clonotype was seen repeatedly, ten times or more.

The receptor was isolated from a human donor who donated a stem cell graft to a child with acute myeloid leukemia. Source: PBMCs from the stem cell graft donor, taken from the stem cell graft. This chain links TRBV20-1 with TRBJ1-2; D is unresolved. The CDR3 sequence: CSASELGPRGGYTF. Written as DNA, the CDR3 is TGCAGTGCTAGCGAACTCGGGCCCCGGGGTGGCTACACCTTC.